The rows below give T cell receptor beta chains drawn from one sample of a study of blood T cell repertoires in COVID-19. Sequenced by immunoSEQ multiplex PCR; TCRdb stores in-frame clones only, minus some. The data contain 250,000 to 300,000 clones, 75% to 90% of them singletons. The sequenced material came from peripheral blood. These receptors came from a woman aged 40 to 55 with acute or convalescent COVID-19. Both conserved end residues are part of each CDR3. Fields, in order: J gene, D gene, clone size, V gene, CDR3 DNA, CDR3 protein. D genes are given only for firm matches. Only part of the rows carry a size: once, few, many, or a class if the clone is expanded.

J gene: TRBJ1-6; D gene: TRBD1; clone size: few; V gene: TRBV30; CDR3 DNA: TGTGCCTGGGACAGGGGGCGCGGGAATTCACCCCTCCACTTT; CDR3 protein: CAWDRGRGNSPLHF
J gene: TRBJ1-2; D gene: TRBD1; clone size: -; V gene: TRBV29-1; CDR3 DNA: TGCAGCGTTGAGATTTCGGGACAGAGAGACTATGGCTACACCTTC; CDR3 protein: CSVEISGQRDYGYTF
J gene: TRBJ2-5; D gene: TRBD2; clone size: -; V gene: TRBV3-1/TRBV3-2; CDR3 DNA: TGTGCCAGCAGCCAAGGACTAGCGGGGGGAACAGAGACCCAGTACTTC; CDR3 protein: CASSQGLAGGTETQYF
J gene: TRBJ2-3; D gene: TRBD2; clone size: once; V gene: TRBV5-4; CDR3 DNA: TGTGCCAGCAGCCAAAGCGGGGGGTCAGATACGCAGTATTTT; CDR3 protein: CASSQSGGSDTQYF
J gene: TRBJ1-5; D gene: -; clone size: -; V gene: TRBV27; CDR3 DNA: TGTGCCTCCGGCAGGGTGAGCAATCAGCCCCAGCATTTT; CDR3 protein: CASGRVSNQPQHF
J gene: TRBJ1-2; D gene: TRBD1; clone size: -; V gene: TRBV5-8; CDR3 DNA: TGTGCCAGCAGCCCGTCCGGGACAGGGGACCTCTATGGCTACACCTTC; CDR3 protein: CASSPSGTGDLYGYTF
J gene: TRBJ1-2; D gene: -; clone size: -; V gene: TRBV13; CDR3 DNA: TGTGCCAGCAGCTCCGGGGGGCTAGTACGTGATGGCTACACCTTC; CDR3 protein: CASSSGGLVRDGYTF
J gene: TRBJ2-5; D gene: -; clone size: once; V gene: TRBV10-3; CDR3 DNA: TGTGCCATCCGGGGTGAGGAGACCCAGTACTTC; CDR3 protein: CAIRGEETQYF
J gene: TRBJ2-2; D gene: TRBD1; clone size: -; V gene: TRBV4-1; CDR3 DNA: TGCGCCAGCAGCCAAGATTATAACAGGGGCCACACCGGGGAGCTGTTTTTT; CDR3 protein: CASSQDYNRGHTGELFF
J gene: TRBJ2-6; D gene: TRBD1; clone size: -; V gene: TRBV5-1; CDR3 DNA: TGCGCCAGCGGACTGACAGGGGGCTTCGGGGCCAACGTCCTGACTTTC; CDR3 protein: CASGLTGGFGANVLTF
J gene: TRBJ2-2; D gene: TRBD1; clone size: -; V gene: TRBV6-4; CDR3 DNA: TGTGCCAGCAGTGACTCGACAGGGAGCGGGGAGCTGTTTTTT; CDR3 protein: CASSDSTGSGELFF
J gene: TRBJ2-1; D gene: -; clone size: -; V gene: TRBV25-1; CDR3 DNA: TGTGCCAGCAGTGAATTCTTCAGGGGATCCCCACACAATGAGCAGTTCTTC; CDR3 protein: CASSEFFRGSPHNEQFF
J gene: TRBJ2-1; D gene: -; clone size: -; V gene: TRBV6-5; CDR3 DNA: TGTGCCAGCAGTTCGTTTAGTGGGGGCTCTTACAATGAGCAGTTCTTC; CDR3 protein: CASSSFSGGSYNEQFF
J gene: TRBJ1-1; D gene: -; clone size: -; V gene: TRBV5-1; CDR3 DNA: TGCGCCAGCAGCTTGGATACAGGCCTTGAAGCTTTCTTT; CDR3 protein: CASSLDTGLEAFF
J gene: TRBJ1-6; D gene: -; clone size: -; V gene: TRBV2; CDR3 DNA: TGTGCCAGCAGTGTGGAGAGTCCCAGGGGTCCTAATTCACCCCTCCACTTT; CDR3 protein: CASSVESPRGPNSPLHF
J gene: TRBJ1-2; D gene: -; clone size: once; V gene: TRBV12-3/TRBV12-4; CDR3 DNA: TGTGCCAGCAGTTTAGGCCAGAACTATGGCTACACCTTC; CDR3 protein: CASSLGQNYGYTF
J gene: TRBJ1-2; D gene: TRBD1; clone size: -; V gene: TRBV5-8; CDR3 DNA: TGTGCCAGCAGCCCCGGGACAGGGAGACAAGCCTATGGCTACACCTTC; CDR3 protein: CASSPGTGRQAYGYTF
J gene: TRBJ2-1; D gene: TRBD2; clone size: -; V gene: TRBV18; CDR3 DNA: TGTGCCAGCTCACCACCGAGGGGCGGGGGGGCAAATGAGCAGTTCTTC; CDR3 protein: CASSPPRGGGANEQFF
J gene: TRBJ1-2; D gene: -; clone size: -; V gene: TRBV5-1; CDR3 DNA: TGCGCCAGCAGCCCGAAAACCGGGACAAGTCTATATGGCTACACCTTC; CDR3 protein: CASSPKTGTSLYGYTF
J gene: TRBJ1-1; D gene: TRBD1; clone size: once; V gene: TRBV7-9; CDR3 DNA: TGTGCCAGCAGCCCAAGGGACAGGGGGGCCAACACTGAAGCTTTCTTT; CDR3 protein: CASSPRDRGANTEAFF
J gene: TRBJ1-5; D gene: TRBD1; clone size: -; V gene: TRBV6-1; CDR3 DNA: TGTGCCAGCAGTGACCTGACAGGGATTCAGCCCCAGCATTTT; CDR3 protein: CASSDLTGIQPQHF
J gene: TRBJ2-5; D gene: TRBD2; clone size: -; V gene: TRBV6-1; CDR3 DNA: TGTGCCAGCAGTGATGTAGGCGGGGGGAGGGAGACCCAGTACTTC; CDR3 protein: CASSDVGGGRETQYF
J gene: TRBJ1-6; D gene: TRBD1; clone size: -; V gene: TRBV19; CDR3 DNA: TGTGCCAGTAGTCGGAGAGCCTTTGACAGGGGGCAAAATTCACCCCTCCACTTT; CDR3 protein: CASSRRAFDRGQNSPLHF
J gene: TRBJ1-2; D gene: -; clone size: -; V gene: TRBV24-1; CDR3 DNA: TGTGCCACCAGTGACCCCGGGAGGATGGGGGGCTACACCTTC; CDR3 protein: CATSDPGRMGGYTF
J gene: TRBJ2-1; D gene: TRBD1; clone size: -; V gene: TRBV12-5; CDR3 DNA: TGTGCTAGTCGCCGGGACAGCTACAATGAGCAGTTCTTC; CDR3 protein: CASRRDSYNEQFF